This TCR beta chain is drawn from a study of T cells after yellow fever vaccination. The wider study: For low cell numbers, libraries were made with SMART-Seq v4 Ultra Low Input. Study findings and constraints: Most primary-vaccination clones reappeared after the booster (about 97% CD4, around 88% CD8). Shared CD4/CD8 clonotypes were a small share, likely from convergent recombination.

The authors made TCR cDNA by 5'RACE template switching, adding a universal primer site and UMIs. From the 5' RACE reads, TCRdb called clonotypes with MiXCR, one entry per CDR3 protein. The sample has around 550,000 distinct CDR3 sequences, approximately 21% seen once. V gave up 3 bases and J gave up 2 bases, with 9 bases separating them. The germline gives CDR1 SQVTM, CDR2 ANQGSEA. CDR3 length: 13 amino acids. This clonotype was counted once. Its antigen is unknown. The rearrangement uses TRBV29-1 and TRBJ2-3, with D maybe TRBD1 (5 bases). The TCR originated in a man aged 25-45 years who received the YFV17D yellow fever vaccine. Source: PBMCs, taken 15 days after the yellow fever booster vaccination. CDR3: CSVEWGITDTQYF. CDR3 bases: TGCAGCGTTGAGTGGGGCATCACAGATACGCAGTATTTT.